The following is a T cell receptor beta chain sequence with its context. Its antigen is as yet unknown. Clones were sequenced by immunoSEQ multiplex PCR, and TCRdb holds only the in-frame ones, with some missing. Of more than 250,000 clones in the sample, more than 80% were seen once. The sample belongs to a study of T cell responses to AZD1222 COVID-19 vaccine. Findings and limits, study-wide: Researchers report vaccine-associated CD4 TCRs spanning spike, with dominance at 160-218 and 743-854. Spike-specific TCR breadth and depth were elevated following two AZD1222 doses. Females made up more of the donors, who were largely white British, and clonal diversity may have come out too low.

The ends were cut back, 1 base at V and 1 base at J, with 10 bases in the middle. This CDR3 spans 15 amino acids. Germline-derived CDR1 and CDR2 are SGHRS and YFSETQ. The sequence derives from an adult in good health. The specimen comprised peripheral blood, sampled on day 0 of AZD1222 vaccination. The rearrangement uses TRBV5-1 and TRBJ2-3; the D gene is possibly TRBD2 (6 bases). The CDR3 DNA sequence: TGCGCCAGCAGCTTGTCGCCTAGCGGCACAGATACGCAGTATTTT. Translation: CASSLSPSGTDTQYF.